The rows below give T cell receptor beta chains drawn from one sample of a study of CD8+ T cells in alopecia areata. The assay was immunoSEQ multiplex PCR, and TCRdb's table has in-frame clones only and misses some. The table records tens of thousands of clones, about three fifths of them present only once. This material consisted of CD8+ T cells sorted from blood, taken at week 0. The source of these receptors is a human donor with alopecia areata. The CDR3 runs from the conserved cysteine through the conserved F or W. The order of the fields is V gene, D gene, J gene, clone size, CDR3 DNA, CDR3 protein. A D gene is named only where the DNA matches it firmly. Some rows have no size entry. The others give once, few or many, or a class for an expanded clone.

TRBV5-1	-	TRBJ2-3	-	TGCGCCAGCAGCTTGGATTTCAGGTCCACAGATACGCAGTATTTT	CASSLDFRSTDTQYF
TRBV27	-	TRBJ2-7	-	TGTGCCAGCAGCCCAAGGACTCTGGGAAACGAGCAGTACTTC	CASSPRTLGNEQYF
TRBV9	TRBD1	TRBJ1-1	-	TGTGCCAGCAGCCCACGGACAGGGACGAACACTGAAGCTTTCTTT	CASSPRTGTNTEAFF
TRBV5-1	-	TRBJ2-3	-	TGCGCCAGCAGCTTGGGCCAGGGAGGAATAGCAGATACGCAGTATTTT	CASSLGQGGIADTQYF
TRBV4-1	-	TRBJ2-1	few	TGCGCCAGCAGCCAAGCGGGTTGGAATGAGCAGTTCTTC	CASSQAGWNEQFF
TRBV7-9	TRBD2	TRBJ2-7	once	TGTGCCAGCAGCTTCCCCGGGACTAGCGGGAATCCCTACGAGCAGTACTTC	CASSFPGTSGNPYEQYF
TRBV5-1	TRBD2	TRBJ2-1	-	TGCGCCAGCAGCTTGGGACTAGCGGGAGAAGGGAATGAGCAGTTCTTC	CASSLGLAGEGNEQFF
TRBV27	-	TRBJ1-5	-	TGTGCCAGCAGTTTCTCGGGAGAGGGTCAGCCCCAGCATTTT	CASSFSGEGQPQHF
TRBV15	-	TRBJ2-6	-	TGTGCCACCAGCAGAGATCTCGGGACTGGGGCCAACGTCCTGACTTTC	CATSRDLGTGANVLTF
TRBV6-4	-	TRBJ2-2	-	TGTGCCAGCAGTGCCTCCCGGGACCCGAACACCGGGGAGCTGTTTTTT	CASSASRDPNTGELFF
TRBV5-6	TRBD1	TRBJ1-4	few	TGTGCCAGCAGCTTCAGGGGGCCTGCAACTAATGAAAAACTGTTTTTT	CASSFRGPATNEKLFF
TRBV13	-	TRBJ1-1	few	TGTGCCAGCAGCTTAGGTTCACAGGGCACTGAAGCTTTCTTT	CASSLGSQGTEAFF
TRBV15	-	TRBJ1-5	-	TGTGCCACCAGCAGACGGGGGATTAGCAATCAGCCCCAGCATTTT	CATSRRGISNQPQHF
TRBV5-1	-	TRBJ1-1	few	TGCGCCAGCAGCTTGGCCGGGGGGCTAGGGAACACTGAAGCTTTCTTT	CASSLAGGLGNTEAFF
TRBV29-1	TRBD2	TRBJ2-1	-	TGCAGCCCCGGACTAGCGGGACACAATGAGCAGTTCTTC	CSPGLAGHNEQFF